These 21 T cell receptor beta chains were sequenced from one sample in a study of response to subunit inactivated influenza vaccine. From the RT-PCR reads, TCRdb called clonotypes with MiXCR, one entry per CDR3 protein. The sample lists a few hundred thousand distinct CDR3 sequences, approximately 11% occurring once. The source material was PBMCs from blood, sampled roughly 47 days after vaccination. These receptors were taken from a man in his forties or fifties who received an inactivated influenza vaccine.

This clonotype was found a few times. The rearrangement joins TRBV20-1 to TRBJ2-1; D perhaps matches TRBD2 (6 bases). Germline V gene data show CDR1 as DFQATT and CDR2 as SNEGSKA (reference sequence). This CDR3 region has 20 residues. V was trimmed by 1 base and J by 0 bases, leaving 25 bases between them. In DNA, the CDR3 is TGCAGTGCTAGAGTCGGGTTGGCGGCAAAATTGACTAGCTCCTACAATGAGCAGTTCTTC. This codes for CSARVGLAAKLTSSYNEQFF.

The sample holds many counts of this clonotype. This chain links TRBV27 with TRBJ2-7, with 8 bases identical to TRBD2. Germline V CDR1 and CDR2: MNHEY, SMNVEV (reference sequence). J was trimmed by 4 bases and V by 1 base; bases with no gene match: 3. The length of the CDR3 is 14 residues. The CDR3 sequence is CASSLWSGGYEQYF. DNA for the CDR3: TGTGCCAGCAGTTTATGGAGCGGGGGTTACGAGCAGTACTTC.

The chain couples TRBV2 to TRBJ2-7; tentative D call: TRBD1 (5 bases). V lost 4 bases, J lost 0 bases, and 10 bases lay in between. The V gene's germline CDR1 is SNHLY and CDR2 FYNNEI. This CDR3 contains 14 residues. The CDR3 nucleotides are TGTGCCAGCAGTGGTGGGGCTCACTCCTACGAGCAGTACTTC. Its protein is CASSGGAHSYEQYF.

This clonotype was recorded a few times. The CDR3 region has the DNA TGCAGTGCTAGAGATCCCAGGGGCGAGCAGTACTTC. The encoded protein is CSARDPRGEQYF. V is TRBV20-1 and J is TRBJ2-7; TRBD1 might be the D (6 bases). The CDR3 length is 12 residues. The V gene's germline CDR1 is DFQATT and CDR2 SNEGSKA (reference sequence). Between the trimmed V and J ends, which lost 0 bases and 6 bases, there was a span of 9 bases.

This clonotype has at least ten counts. The rearrangement uses TRBV25-1 and TRBJ2-2, with TRBD2 matching over 14 bases. V was clipped by 5 bases and J by 6 bases; unmatched bases: 23. Germline V lookup: CDR1 MGHDK, CDR2 SYGVNS. This CDR3 contains 22 residues. The CDR3 protein is CASSIPSFGTSGRLVVAGELFF. CDR3 coding DNA: TGTGCCAGCAGTATACCCTCTTTCGGGACTAGCGGGAGATTGGTGGTGGCCGGGGAGCTGTTTTTT.

This clonotype came up many times. This chain joins TRBV4-3 and TRBJ2-7; D call uncertain. Trimming shortened V by 3 bases and J by 5 bases, and 14 bases separated the two germline ends. The length of the CDR3 is 14 residues. Looked up from germline, CDR1 is LGHNA and CDR2 is YSLEER. The CDR3: CASSQSGFWDEQYF. DNA of the CDR3: TGCGCCAGCAGCCAGTCGGGTTTTTGGGACGAGCAGTACTTC.

V gene TRBV27 combines with J gene TRBJ2-3; TRBD2 matches 8 bases. Germline values: CDR1 MNHEY, CDR2 SMNVEV (reference sequence). The CDR3 totals 13 residues. Trimming at V came to 6 bases and at J to 6 bases, leaving 5 bases not matched to a gene. The CDR3 here is CASSVGGGDTQYF. The CDR3 DNA reads TGTGCCAGCAGCGTGGGCGGGGGGGATACGCAGTATTTT.

This clonotype was detected only once. The rearrangement uses TRBV7-6 and TRBJ2-2; no clear D. The length of the CDR3 is 14 residues. CDR1 is SGHVS, CDR2 FNYEAQ, per germline. The V gene lost 5 bases and the J gene lost 6 bases, with 13 bases spanning the gap. The CDR3 DNA is TGTGCCAGCAGCCCCCGGGCATCCCCCGGGGAGCTGTTTTTT. Amino acid sequence: CASSPRASPGELFF.

The V and J genes are TRBV6-5 and TRBJ1-5; D might be TRBD1 (5 bases). V was shortened by 0 bases and J by 7 bases, with 10 bases between the two germline ends. The CDR3 spans 14 residues. Germline loops: CDR1 MNHEY, CDR2 SVGAGI. CDR3 coding DNA: TGTGCCAGCAGTTACTCGAGGCAGGGCCAGCCCCAGCATTTT. Protein sequence: CASSYSRQGQPQHF.

This clonotype was seen a few times. V and J are TRBV12-3 or TRBV12-4 and TRBJ1-1; D gene uncertain. The CDR3 consists of 12 residues. Trimming removed 0 bases at V and 7 bases at J, with 6 bases between. DNA of the CDR3: TGTGCCAGCAGTTTAGCGTCTCGTGAAGCTTTCTTT. Residues: CASSLASREAFF.

At least ten counts were recorded for this clonotype. The chain combines TRBV4-3 with TRBJ2-2; TRBD2 is a possible D gene (6 bases). CDR1 is LGHNA, CDR2 YSLEER, per germline. Between the trimmed V and J ends, which lost 1 base and 4 bases, there was a span of 13 bases. This CDR3 is built from 16 residues. The CDR3 loop is CASSQGWGVGTGELFF. The CDR3, as DNA: TGCGCCAGCAGCCAAGGGTGGGGGGTAGGCACCGGGGAGCTGTTTTTT.

This clonotype was observed a few times. The chain joins TRBV4-3 to TRBJ2-1; TRBD2 matches at 7 bases. Germline V gene sequence: CDR1 LGHNA, CDR2 YSLEER. CDR3 length: 16 amino acids. V dropped 0 bases and J dropped 5; count of bases not matched to a gene: 7. This CDR3 reads CASSQDYSGANNEQFF. Here the CDR3 DNA reads TGCGCCAGCAGCCAAGATTACAGCGGGGCAAACAATGAGCAGTTCTTC.

This clonotype was seen only a few times. V and J are TRBV7-3 and TRBJ2-3; possibly TRBD1 for D (5 bases). CDR3 length: 15 residues. Per germline, CDR1 SGHTA and CDR2 FQGTGA. V was cut by 2 bases and J by 0 bases, with 9 bases left in between. CDR3 coding DNA: TGTGCCAGCAGCTTATATGGACAAAGCACAGATACGCAGTATTTT. It encodes CASSLYGQSTDTQYF.

The V call is TRBV24-1, the J call TRBJ2-1; D gene uncertain. The germline V gene encodes CDR1 KGHDR and CDR2 SFDVKD. This CDR3 region has 14 residues. The V end was cut by 4 bases, the J end by 2 bases, with 8 bases between. CDR3 region: CATSDTDTYNEQFF. CDR3 nucleotide sequence: TGTGCCACCAGTGACACCGACACCTACAATGAGCAGTTCTTC.

Here the CDR3 DNA reads TGTGCCTCGATGGCAGGGACCCGCCAAGAGACCCAGTACTTC. Translated, it gives CASMAGTRQETQYF. This chain joins TRBV15 and TRBJ2-5, with D perhaps given as TRBD1 or TRBD2 (5 bases each). Germline CDR1 and CDR2: LNHNV and YYDKDF (reference sequence). The V end was cut by 11 bases, the J end by 1 base, with 17 bases between. The CDR3 sequence is 14 residues long.

At least ten counts were recorded for this clonotype. The chain uses TRBV20-1 and TRBJ1-5; D might be TRBD1 (5 bases). CDR3 length equals 16 residues. V shed 3 bases and J shed 2 bases, with 17 bases lying between them. Germline V gene sequence: CDR1 DFQATT, CDR2 SNEGSKA (reference sequence). The CDR3 DNA is TGCAGTGCTAGGAGACCGCGCCTCAGGGGCAATCAGCCCCAGCATTTT. Protein: CSARRPRLRGNQPQHF.

V is TRBV27 and J is TRBJ2-2, with TRBD2 matching over 13 bases. V was pared by 8 bases and J by 8 bases, with 17 bases of the junction left unmatched. This CDR3 comprises 18 residues. Germline lookup yields CDR1 MNHEY and CDR2 SMNVEV (reference sequence). The CDR3 sequence is CASCPVARTSGRGGELFF. CDR3 DNA: TGTGCCAGCTGCCCGGTCGCCAGGACTAGCGGGAGAGGAGGGGAGCTGTTTTTT.

This clonotype showed up many times. This chain links TRBV5-6 with TRBJ2-3; maybe TRBD1 (5 bases). CDR1 is SGHDT and CDR2 is YYEEEE in the germline V gene. CDR3 length equals 13 residues. Trimming removed 6 bases from V and 10 bases from J, with 18 bases in between. This chain's CDR3 is CASKPMGREAQYF. The CDR3 DNA sequence: TGTGCCAGCAAACCGATGGGGCGAGAAGCGCAGTATTTT.

The rearrangement joins TRBV5-6 to TRBJ2-1, with 8 bases matching TRBD2. Losses at the gene ends were 4 bases for V and 4 bases for J; bases not matched to a gene: 7. The V gene's germline CDR1 is SGHDT and CDR2 YYEEEE. The CDR3 has 15 residues. The CDR3 reads CASSRWAGGYNEQFF. The DNA of the CDR3 is TGTGCCAGCAGCCGTTGGGCGGGAGGTTACAATGAGCAGTTCTTC.

This clonotype has more than one count but fewer than ten. CDR3 protein: CASSGGGLAGSYEQYF. CDR3 coding DNA: TGCGCCAGCAGCGGGGGGGGACTAGCGGGCTCCTACGAGCAGTACTTC. J is TRBJ2-7 and V is TRBV5-1, with 12 bases aligning to TRBD2. The CDR3 has 16 residues. Germline V CDR1 and CDR2: SGHRS, YFSETQ. V lost 4 bases to trimming and J lost 0 bases; unmatched junction nucleotides: 5.

This chain uses TRBV2 with TRBJ2-5; 10 nucleotides line up with TRBD1. Germline V gene data show CDR1 as SNHLY and CDR2 as FYNNEI. Losses at the gene ends were 5 bases for V and 2 bases for J; bases not matched to a gene: 5. The CDR3 totals 15 residues. DNA of the CDR3: TGTGCCAGCAGTTCCGACAGGGGGCCACAAGAGACCCAGTACTTC. Protein sequence: CASSSDRGPQETQYF.